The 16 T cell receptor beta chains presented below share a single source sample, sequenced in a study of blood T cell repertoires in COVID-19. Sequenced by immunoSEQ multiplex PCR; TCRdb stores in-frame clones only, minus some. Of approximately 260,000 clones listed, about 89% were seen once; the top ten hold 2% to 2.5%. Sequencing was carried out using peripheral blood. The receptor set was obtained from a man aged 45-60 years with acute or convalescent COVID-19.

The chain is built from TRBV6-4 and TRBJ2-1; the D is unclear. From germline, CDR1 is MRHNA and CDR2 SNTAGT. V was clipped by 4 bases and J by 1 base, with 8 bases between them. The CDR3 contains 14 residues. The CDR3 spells CASSVIPSYNEQFF. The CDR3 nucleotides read TGTGCCAGCAGTGTTATCCCGTCCTACAATGAGCAGTTCTTC.

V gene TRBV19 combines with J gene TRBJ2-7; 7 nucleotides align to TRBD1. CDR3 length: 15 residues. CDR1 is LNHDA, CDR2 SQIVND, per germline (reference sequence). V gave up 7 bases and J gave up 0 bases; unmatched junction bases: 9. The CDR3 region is CASTPWDSISYEQYF. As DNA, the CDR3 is TGTGCCAGTACCCCGTGGGACAGTATCTCCTACGAGCAGTACTTC.

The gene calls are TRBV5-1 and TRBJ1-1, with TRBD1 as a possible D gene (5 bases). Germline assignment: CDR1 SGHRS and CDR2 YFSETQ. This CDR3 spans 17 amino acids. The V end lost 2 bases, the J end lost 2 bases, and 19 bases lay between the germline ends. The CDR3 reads CASSFSQGSGSNTEAFF. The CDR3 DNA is TGCGCCAGCAGCTTTTCGCAGGGAAGTGGCAGCAACACTGAAGCTTTCTTT.

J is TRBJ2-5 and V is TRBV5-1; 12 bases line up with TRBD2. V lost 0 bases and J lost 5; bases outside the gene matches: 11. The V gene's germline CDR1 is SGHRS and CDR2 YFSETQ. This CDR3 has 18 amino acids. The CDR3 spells CASSLVAPSGGAGETQYF. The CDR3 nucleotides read TGCGCCAGCAGCTTGGTGGCGCCTAGCGGGGGGGCCGGGGAGACCCAGTACTTC.

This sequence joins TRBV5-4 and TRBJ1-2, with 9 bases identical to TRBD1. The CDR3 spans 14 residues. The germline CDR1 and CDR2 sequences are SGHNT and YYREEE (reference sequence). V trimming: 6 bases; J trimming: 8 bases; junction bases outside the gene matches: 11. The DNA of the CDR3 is TGTGCCAGCACCATACAGGGGGCCGTCAAGGGCTACACCTTC. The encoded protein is CASTIQGAVKGYTF.

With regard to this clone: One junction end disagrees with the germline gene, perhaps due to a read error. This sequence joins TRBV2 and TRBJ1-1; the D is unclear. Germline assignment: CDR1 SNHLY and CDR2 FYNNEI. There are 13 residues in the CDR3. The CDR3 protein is CASSEDTFALVRF. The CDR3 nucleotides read TGTGCCAGCAGTGAAGATACCTTCGCATTAGTACGGTTT.

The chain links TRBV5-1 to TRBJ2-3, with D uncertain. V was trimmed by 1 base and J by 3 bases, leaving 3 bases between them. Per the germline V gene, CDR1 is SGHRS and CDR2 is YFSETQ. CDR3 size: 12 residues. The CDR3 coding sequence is TGCGCCAGCAGCTTGCCGACAGATACGCAGTATTTT. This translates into CASSLPTDTQYF.

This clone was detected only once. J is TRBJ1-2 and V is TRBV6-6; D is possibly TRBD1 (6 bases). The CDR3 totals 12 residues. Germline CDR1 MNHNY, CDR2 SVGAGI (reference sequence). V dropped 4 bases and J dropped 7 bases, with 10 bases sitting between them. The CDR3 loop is CASSLRRGGYTF. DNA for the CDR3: TGTGCCAGCAGTTTGCGCAGGGGTGGCTACACCTTC.

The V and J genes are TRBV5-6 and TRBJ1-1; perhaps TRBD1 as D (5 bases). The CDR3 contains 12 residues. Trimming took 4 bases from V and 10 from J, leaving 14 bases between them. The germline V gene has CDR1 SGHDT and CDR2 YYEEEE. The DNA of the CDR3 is TGTGCCAGCAGCCCCCGGGACGGGGGAGCTTTCTTT. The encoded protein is CASSPRDGGAFF.

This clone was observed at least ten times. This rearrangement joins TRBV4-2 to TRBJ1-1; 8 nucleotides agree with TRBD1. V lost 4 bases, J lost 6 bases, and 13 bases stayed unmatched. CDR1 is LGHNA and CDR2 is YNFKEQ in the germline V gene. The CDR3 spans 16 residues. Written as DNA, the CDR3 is TGTGCCAGCAGCCCCGGTCCAGGACAGGGCGCGGCTGAAGCTTTCTTT. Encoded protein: CASSPGPGQGAAEAFF.

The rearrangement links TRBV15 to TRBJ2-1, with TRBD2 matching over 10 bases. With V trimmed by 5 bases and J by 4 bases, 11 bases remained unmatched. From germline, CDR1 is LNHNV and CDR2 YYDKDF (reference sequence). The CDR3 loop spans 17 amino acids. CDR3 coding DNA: TGTGCCACCAGCTCACCCATTTTAGCGGGGGGATACAATGAGCAGTTCTTC. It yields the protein CATSSPILAGGYNEQFF.

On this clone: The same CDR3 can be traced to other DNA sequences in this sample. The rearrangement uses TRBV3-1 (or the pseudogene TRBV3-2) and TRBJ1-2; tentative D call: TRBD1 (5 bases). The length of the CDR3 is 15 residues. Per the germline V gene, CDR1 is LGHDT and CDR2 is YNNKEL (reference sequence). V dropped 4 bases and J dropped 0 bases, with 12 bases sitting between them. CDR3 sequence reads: CASSPLRGANYGYTF. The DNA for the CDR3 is TGTGCCAGCAGCCCTCTTCGGGGGGCTAACTATGGCTACACCTTC.

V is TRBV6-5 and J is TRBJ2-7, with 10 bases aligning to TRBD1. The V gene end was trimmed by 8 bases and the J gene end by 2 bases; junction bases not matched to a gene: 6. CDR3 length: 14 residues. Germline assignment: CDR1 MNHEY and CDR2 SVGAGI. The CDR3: CASAGQGGPYEQYF. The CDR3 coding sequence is TGTGCCAGCGCCGGACAGGGGGGCCCCTACGAGCAGTACTTC.

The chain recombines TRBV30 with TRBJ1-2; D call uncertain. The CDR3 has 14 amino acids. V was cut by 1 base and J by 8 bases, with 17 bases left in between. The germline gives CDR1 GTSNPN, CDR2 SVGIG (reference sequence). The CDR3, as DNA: TGTGCCTGGAGTGCCCCCCGGGGAGGATGGGGCTACACCTTC. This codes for CAWSAPRGGWGYTF.

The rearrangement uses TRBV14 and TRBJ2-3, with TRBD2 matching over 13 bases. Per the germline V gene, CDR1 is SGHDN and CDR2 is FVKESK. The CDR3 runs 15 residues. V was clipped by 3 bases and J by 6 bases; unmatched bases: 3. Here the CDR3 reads CASSQGTSGVDTQYF. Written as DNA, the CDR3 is TGTGCCAGCAGCCAGGGGACTAGCGGGGTTGATACGCAGTATTTT.

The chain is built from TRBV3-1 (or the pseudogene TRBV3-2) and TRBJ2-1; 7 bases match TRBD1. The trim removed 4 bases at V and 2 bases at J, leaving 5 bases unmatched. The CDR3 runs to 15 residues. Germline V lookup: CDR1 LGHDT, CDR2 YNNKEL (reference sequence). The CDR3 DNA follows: TGTGCCAGCAGCCTAGGACAGGTCCCCTACAATGAGCAGTTCTTC. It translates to CASSLGQVPYNEQFF.